This T cell receptor beta chain was obtained from a study of PD-1 blockade in classical Hodgkin lymphoma. Sequencing used immunoSEQ multiplex PCR; TCRdb keeps in-frame clones, though not all of them. The sample consists of about 4,200 clones, 81% of them appearing once. As for this clone: No antigen is known for it.

Broader study findings: Healthy donors were reported to have higher baseline TCR diversity than newly diagnosed patients.

Time point indicated: newly diagnosed, previously untreated cHL patient sample. The CD8+ T cells came from thawed PBMCs through magnetic negative selection. A comparison was provided by newly diagnosed, untreated classical Hodgkin lymphoma PBMCs. The CDR3 runs 14 residues. This chain uses TRBV21-1 with TRBJ2-1; TRBD2 is taken as the D call from the table, unchecked against the DNA. TRBV21-1 is a recognized pseudogene. The sequence was obtained from a human donor with classical Hodgkin lymphoma. Sequenced sample: CD8+ T cells from blood. The CDR3, as DNA: TGTGCCAGCAGCATGGATCGGACTTCCTGGAGGCAGTTCTTC. Translation gives CASSMDRTSWRQFF.